This T cell receptor (beta chain) came from a study of T cell responses to AZD1222 COVID-19 vaccine. Study results and caveats: Among vaccine-associated CD4 TCRs, coverage spanned spike, with dominance at 160-218 and 743-854. None of the repertoires were sampled until the peak T cell response had passed.

Regarding this clone: No antigen is known for it.

Profiling relied on immunoSEQ multiplex PCR, and the TCRdb table lists in-frame clones only, not all of them. This repertoire shows 100,000 to 150,000 clones, 70% to 90% found once; its top ten account for 25% to 30%. The CDR3 runs to 13 residues. The V gene lost 5 bases and the J gene lost 8 bases, with 15 bases spanning the gap. Germline V gives CDR1 SGHTA, CDR2 FQGNSA. The receptor was isolated from an adult in good health. The V and J genes are TRBV7-2 and TRBJ1-2; no clear D. The material sequenced was peripheral blood, taken on day 0 of AZD1222 vaccination. The CDR3, as DNA: TGTGCCAGCAGCACCGCGGGCGGTGAAGGCTACACCTTC. It is translated as CASSTAGGEGYTF.